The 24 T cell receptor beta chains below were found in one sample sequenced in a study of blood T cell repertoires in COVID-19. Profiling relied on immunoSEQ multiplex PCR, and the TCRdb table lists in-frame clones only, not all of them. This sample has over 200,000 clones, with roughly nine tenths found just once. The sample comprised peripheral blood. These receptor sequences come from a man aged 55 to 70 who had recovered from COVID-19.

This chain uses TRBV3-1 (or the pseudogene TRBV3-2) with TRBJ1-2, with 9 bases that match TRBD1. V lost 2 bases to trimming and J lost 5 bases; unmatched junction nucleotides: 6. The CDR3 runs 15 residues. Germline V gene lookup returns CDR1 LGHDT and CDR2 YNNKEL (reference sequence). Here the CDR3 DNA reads TGTGCCAGCAGCCAATCCGACAGGGGGTTGTATGGCTACACCTTC. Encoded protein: CASSQSDRGLYGYTF.

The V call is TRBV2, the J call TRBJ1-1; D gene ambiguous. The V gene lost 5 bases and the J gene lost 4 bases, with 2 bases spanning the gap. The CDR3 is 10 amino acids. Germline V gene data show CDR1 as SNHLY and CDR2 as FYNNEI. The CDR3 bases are TGTGCCAGCAGTCGCACTGAAGCTTTCTTT. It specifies CASSRTEAFF.

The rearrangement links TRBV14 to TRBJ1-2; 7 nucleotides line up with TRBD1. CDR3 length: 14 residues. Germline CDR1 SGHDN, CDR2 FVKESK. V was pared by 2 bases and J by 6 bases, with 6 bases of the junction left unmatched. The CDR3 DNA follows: TGTGCCAGCAGCCAAAAACAGGGGCTCCATGGCTACACCTTC. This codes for CASSQKQGLHGYTF.

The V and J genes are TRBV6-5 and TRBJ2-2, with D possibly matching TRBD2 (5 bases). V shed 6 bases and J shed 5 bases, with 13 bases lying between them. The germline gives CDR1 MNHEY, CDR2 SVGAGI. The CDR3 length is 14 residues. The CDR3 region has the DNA TGTGCCAGCAGCCAAACGGGGATTACCGGGGAGCTGTTTTTT. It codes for CASSQTGITGELFF.

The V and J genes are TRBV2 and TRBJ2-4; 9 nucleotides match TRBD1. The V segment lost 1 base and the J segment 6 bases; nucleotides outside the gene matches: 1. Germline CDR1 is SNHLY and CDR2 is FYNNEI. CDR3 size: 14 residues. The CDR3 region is CASSEGTGVNIQYF. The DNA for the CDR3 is TGTGCCAGCAGTGAAGGGACAGGGGTAAACATTCAGTACTTC.

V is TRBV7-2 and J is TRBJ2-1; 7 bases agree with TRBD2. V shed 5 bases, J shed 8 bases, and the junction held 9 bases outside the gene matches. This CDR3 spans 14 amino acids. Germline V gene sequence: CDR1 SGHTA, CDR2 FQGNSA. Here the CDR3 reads CASSPSGGLDEQFF. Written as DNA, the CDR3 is TGTGCCAGCAGCCCTAGCGGAGGGTTAGATGAGCAGTTCTTC.

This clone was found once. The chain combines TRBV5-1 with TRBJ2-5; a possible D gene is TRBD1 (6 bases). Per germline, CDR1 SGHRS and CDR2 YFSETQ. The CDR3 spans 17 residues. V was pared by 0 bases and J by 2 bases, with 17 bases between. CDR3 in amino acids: CASSLGSGAVVQETQYF. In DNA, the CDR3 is TGCGCCAGCAGCTTGGGCTCAGGGGCGGTCGTACAAGAGACCCAGTACTTC.

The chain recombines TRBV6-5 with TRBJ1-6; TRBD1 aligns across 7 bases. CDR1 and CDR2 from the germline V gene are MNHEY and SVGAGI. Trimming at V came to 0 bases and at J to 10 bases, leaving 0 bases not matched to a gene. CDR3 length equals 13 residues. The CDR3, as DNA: TGTGCCAGCAGTTACTCGACAGGGTCACCCCTCCACTTT. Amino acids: CASSYSTGSPLHF.

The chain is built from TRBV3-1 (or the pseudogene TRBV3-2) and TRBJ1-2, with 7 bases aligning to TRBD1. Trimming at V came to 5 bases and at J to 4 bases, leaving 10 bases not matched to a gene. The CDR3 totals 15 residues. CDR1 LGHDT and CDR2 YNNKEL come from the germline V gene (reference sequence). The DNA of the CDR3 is TGTGCCAGCAGCGCCCCCGGGACAGCAACCTATGGCTACACCTTC. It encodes CASSAPGTATYGYTF.

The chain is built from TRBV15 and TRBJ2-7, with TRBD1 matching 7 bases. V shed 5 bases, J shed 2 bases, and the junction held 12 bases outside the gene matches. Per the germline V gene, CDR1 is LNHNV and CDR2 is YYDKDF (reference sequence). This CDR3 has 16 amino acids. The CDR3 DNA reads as TGTGCCACCAGCGGCCGGACAGGCGATTTAGCCTACGAGCAGTACTTC. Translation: CATSGRTGDLAYEQYF.

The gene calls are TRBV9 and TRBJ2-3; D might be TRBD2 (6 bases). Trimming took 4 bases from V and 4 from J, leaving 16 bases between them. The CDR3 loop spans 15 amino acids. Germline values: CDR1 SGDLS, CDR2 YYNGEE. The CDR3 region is CASSPRPGESDTQYF. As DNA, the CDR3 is TGTGCCAGCAGCCCTCGACCGGGGGAATCAGATACGCAGTATTTT.

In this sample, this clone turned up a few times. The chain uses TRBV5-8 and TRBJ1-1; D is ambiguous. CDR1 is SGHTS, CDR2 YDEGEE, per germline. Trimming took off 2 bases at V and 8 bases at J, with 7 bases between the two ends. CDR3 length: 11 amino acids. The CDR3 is CASSFLVEAFF. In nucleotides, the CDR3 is TGTGCCAGCAGCTTCTTAGTAGAAGCTTTCTTT.

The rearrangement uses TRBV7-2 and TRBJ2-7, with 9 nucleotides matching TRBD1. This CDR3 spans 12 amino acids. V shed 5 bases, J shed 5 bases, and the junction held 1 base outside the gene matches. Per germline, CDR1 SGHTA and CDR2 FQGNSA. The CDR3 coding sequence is TGTGCCAGCAGCCGGACAGGGGACGAGCAGTACTTC. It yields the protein CASSRTGDEQYF.

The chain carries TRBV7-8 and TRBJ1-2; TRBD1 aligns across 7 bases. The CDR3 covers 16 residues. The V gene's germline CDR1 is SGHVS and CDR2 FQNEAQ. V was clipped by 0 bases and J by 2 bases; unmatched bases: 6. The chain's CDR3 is CASSLAWDSSNYGYTF. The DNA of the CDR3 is TGTGCCAGCAGCTTAGCCTGGGACAGCAGCAACTATGGCTACACCTTC.

As DNA, the CDR3 is TGTGCCAGCAGCCTTAGCGGGGGGGCCTCCTACAATGAGCAGTTCTTC. Amino acids: CASSLSGGASYNEQFF. J is TRBJ2-1 and V is TRBV7-2, with 11 bases aligning to TRBD2. This CDR3 comprises 16 residues. Trimming removed 5 bases from V and 0 bases from J; junction bases left unmatched: 3. Looked up from germline, CDR1 is SGHTA and CDR2 is FQGNSA.

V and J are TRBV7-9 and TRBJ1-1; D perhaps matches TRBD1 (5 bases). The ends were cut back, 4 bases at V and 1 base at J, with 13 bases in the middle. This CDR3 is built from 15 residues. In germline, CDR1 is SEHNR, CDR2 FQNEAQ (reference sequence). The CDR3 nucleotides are TGTGCCAGCAGCTCGACCTCGACAGCGAACACTGAAGCTTTCTTT. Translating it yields CASSSTSTANTEAFF.

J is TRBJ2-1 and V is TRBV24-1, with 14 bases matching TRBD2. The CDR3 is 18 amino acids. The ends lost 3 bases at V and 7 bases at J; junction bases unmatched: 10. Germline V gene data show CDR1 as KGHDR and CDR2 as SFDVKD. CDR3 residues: CATSDPIPGLAGANEQFF. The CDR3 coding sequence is TGTGCCACCAGTGATCCCATTCCGGGACTAGCGGGGGCGAATGAGCAGTTCTTC.

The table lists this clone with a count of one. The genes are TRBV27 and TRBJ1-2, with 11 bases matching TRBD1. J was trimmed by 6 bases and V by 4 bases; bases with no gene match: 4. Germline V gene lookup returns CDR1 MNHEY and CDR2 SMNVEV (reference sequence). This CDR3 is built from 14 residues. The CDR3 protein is CASSSDRGRNGYTF. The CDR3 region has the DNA TGTGCCAGCAGTTCGGACAGGGGGCGCAATGGCTACACCTTC.

The chain's CDR3 is CASLTGTTSGNTIYF. The CDR3 bases are TGTGCCTCCTTGACAGGGACCACCTCTGGAAACACCATATATTTT. The chain employs TRBV6-5 and TRBJ1-3; TRBD1 matches 7 bases. Germline CDR1 is MNHEY and CDR2 is SVGAGI. The CDR3 loop spans 15 amino acids. The V and J ends lost 11 bases and 0 bases, in that order; junction bases with no gene match: 10.

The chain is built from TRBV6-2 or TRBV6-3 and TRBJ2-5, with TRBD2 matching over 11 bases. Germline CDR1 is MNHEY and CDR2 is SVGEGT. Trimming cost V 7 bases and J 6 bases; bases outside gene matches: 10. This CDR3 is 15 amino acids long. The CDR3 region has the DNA TGTGCCAGCACCCCTACTAGCGGGGGAGGAAAGACCCAGTACTTC. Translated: CASTPTSGGGKTQYF.

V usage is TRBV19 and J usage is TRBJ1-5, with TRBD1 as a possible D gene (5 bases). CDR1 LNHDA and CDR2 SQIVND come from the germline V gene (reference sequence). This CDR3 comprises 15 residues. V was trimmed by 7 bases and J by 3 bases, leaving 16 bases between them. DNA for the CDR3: TGTGCCAGTAAACCAAATAGGGGCGACAATCAGCCCCAGCATTTT. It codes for CASKPNRGDNQPQHF.

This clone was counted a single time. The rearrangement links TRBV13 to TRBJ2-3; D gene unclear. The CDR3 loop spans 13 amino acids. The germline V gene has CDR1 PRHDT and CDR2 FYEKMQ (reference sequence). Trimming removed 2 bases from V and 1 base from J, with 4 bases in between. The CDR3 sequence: CASSLTGTDTQYF. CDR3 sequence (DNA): TGTGCCAGCAGCTTAACGGGCACAGATACGCAGTATTTT.

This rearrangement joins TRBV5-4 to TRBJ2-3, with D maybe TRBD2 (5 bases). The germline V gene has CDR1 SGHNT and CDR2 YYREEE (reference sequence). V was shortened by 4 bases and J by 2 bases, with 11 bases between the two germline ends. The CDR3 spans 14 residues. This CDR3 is CASSPRGPTDTQYF. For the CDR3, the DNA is TGTGCCAGCAGCCCCCGCGGGCCCACAGATACGCAGTATTTT.

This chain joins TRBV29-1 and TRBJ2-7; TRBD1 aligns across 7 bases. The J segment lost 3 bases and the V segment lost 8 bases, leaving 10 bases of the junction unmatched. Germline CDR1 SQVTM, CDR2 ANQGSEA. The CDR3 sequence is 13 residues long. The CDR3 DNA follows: TGCAGCTTGGCGACAGGGCTTTACTACGAGCAGTACTTC. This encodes CSLATGLYYEQYF.